These T cell receptor beta chains were read from a single sample in a study of CD8 T cells in ankylosing spondylitis. One entry per CDR3 protein results from TCRdb running MiXCR on the 5' RACE reads. The sample consists of roughly 160,000 distinct CDR3 sequences, roughly 11% of them appearing once. Sequenced input: blood, either unsorted or a sorted T cell fraction (not recorded which). These receptors originate from a male donor with ankylosing spondylitis or in good health (not recorded which). CDR3s include the opening cysteine and the closing phenylalanine or tryptophan. D genes are given only for firm matches. Rows may omit the clone size; those that give it use once, few, many or a size class.

v_gene,d_gene,j_gene,len,abundance,CDR3nt,CDR3aa
TRBV12-3/TRBV12-4,TRBD1,TRBJ1-1,17,many,TGTGCCAGCAGCCATGGCAGGGGGCAAAGAAGAAACACTGAAGCTTTCTTT,CASSHGRGQRRNTEAFF
TRBV10-2,-,TRBJ1-2,14,many,TGCGCCAGCAGTGAGTCAAGGGTTGACTATGGCTACACCTTC,CASSESRVDYGYTF
TRBV10-3,TRBD2,TRBJ2-1,13,many,TGTGCCATCACTAGCGGGGGACACAATGAGCAGTTCTTC,CAITSGGHNEQFF
TRBV9,-,TRBJ2-2,16,few,TGTGCCAGCAGCGTATCTTCCGCCCCCGGGACCGGGGAGCTGTTTTTT,CASSVSSAPGTGELFF
TRBV5-1,-,TRBJ1-6,14,few,TGCGCCAGCTCCTGGGACGGCTATGATTCACCCCTCCACTTT,CASSWDGYDSPLHF
TRBV5-1,-,TRBJ2-2,14,many,TGCGCCAGCAGCCGAAGTGGCGAAAATCGGGAGCTGTTTTTT,CASSRSGENRELFF
TRBV18,TRBD1,TRBJ2-7,13,-,TGTGCCAGCTCCGGACAGGGGGCTCTCGAGCAGTACTTC,CASSGQGALEQYF
TRBV4-3,TRBD2,TRBJ2-1,13,many,TGCGCCAGCAGCCAAGAGGGAGGGAATGAGCAGTTCTTC,CASSQEGGNEQFF
TRBV4-1,TRBD2,TRBJ2-1,16,many,TGCGCCAGCAGCCAAGGGACCGGGACTATCCTCGATGAGCAGTTCTTC,CASSQGTGTILDEQFF
TRBV4-3,-,TRBJ1-5,15,-,TGCGCCAGCAGCCAAGATTGGCATGCCAATCAGCCCCAGCATTTT,CASSQDWHANQPQHF
TRBV29-1,-,TRBJ2-2,14,many,TGCAGCGTTGTGGGGCCTACGAACACCGGGGAGCTGTTTTTT,CSVVGPTNTGELFF
TRBV5-1,-,TRBJ1-2,13,few,TGCGCCAGCAGCTTGGAAGGGGATTCTGGCTACACCTTC,CASSLEGDSGYTF
TRBV24-1,-,TRBJ2-1,15,few,TGTGCCACCAGAGCCGCAGGGGTTGGTCTGGATGAGCAGTTCTTC,CATRAAGVGLDEQFF
TRBV7-8,-,TRBJ2-3,14,few,TGTGCCAGCAGCTTAGTGGGGGCGGCAGATACGCAGTATTTT,CASSLVGAADTQYF
TRBV3-1,TRBD1,TRBJ1-6,16,-,TGTGCCACCAGGACAGGGGGCAAAGGTGGTAATTCACCCCTCCACTTT,CATRTGGKGGNSPLHF
TRBV28,-,TRBJ1-1,13,many,TGTGCCAGCCACTCAGGCCAGGGACGTGAAGCTTTCTTT,CASHSGQGREAFF
TRBV9,TRBD1,TRBJ2-6,18,many,TGTGCCAGCAGCTTCAGGGACAGGGGGCTTTCTGGGGCCAACGTCCTGACTTTC,CASSFRDRGLSGANVLTF
TRBV5-1,TRBD1,TRBJ1-4,17,many,TGCGCCAGCAGCTTAGACCTCGCAGGACAGGGGGCTCAAAAACTGTTTTTT,CASSLDLAGQGAQKLFF
TRBV2,-,TRBJ1-1,13,-,TGTGCCAGCAGCCCGGCGGGGGGCACTGAAGCTTTCTTT,CASSPAGGTEAFF
TRBV3-1,-,TRBJ1-1,11,many,TGTGCCAGCAGCCTTCACCATGAAGCTTTCTTT,CASSLHHEAFF
TRBV5-1,TRBD2,TRBJ2-2,15,many,TGCGCCAGCGGAACTAGCGGGAGAATTGTCGGGGAGCTGTTTTTT,CASGTSGRIVGELFF
TRBV2,TRBD2,TRBJ2-3,16,-,TGTGCCAGCAGGGGGGGGGTAGCGGGAAGCACAGATACGCAGTATTTT,CASRGGVAGSTDTQYF
TRBV24-1,TRBD2,TRBJ2-1,16,-,TGTGCCACCAGTGATCGTACTAGCGGGAGGGCCAATGAGCAGTTCTTC,CATSDRTSGRANEQFF
TRBV7-2,-,TRBJ1-1,15,-,TGTGCCAGCAGCTTAGAGGGAGGGAATCTCCCCGTGGCTTTCTTT,CASSLEGGNLPVAFF
TRBV15,-,TRBJ2-7,12,many,TGTGCCACCAGCAGAGAAGGGGTCGAGCAGTACTTC,CATSREGVEQYF
TRBV5-5,-,TRBJ2-1,13,-,TGTGCCAGCAGCTTGGATATGGGGGATGAGCAGTTCTTC,CASSLDMGDEQFF
TRBV6-1,TRBD1,TRBJ1-4,15,many,TGTGCCAGCAGAAGCTCCGGGACAGGTTATGAAAAACTGTTTTTT,CASRSSGTGYEKLFF
TRBV20-1,TRBD2,TRBJ2-5,16,-,TGCAGTGCCTCCACGGCAACTAGCGGGAGAGGAGAGACCCAGTACTTC,CSASTATSGRGETQYF
TRBV27,-,TRBJ1-6,15,many,TGTGCCAGCAGGCTCCTCGGACATTTAAATTCACCCCTCCACTTT,CASRLLGHLNSPLHF
TRBV5-1,TRBD1,TRBJ2-6,17,many,TGCGCCAGCAGCTTGGGGACAGGGTCGGAAGGGGCCAACGTCCTGACTTTC,CASSLGTGSEGANVLTF
TRBV20-1,TRBD2,TRBJ2-4,16,many,TGCAGTGCTAGGGTCGGGGGAGCGGGAGCAGCCAACATTCAGTACTTC,CSARVGGAGAANIQYF
TRBV3-1,TRBD2,TRBJ2-7,16,many,TGTGCCAGCAGCCCCGTTGGGACTAGCGGCTCCTACGAGCAGTACTTC,CASSPVGTSGSYEQYF
TRBV29-1,-,TRBJ2-3,12,many,TGCAGCGTTGAACTCGGTACAGATACGCAGTATTTT,CSVELGTDTQYF
TRBV7-2,-,TRBJ1-6,15,many,TGTGCCAGCAGCTCCCGGGACCTCTATAATTCACCCCTCCACTTT,CASSSRDLYNSPLHF
TRBV12-3/TRBV12-4,-,TRBJ2-4,14,many,TGTGCCAGCAGTTTAATACAGGGCAGAAACATTCAGTACTTC,CASSLIQGRNIQYF
TRBV12-5,-,TRBJ1-1,15,-,TGTGCTAGTGGTTTGGTAAACGGGGGGTTCACTGAAGCTTTCTTT,CASGLVNGGFTEAFF
TRBV12-3/TRBV12-4,-,TRBJ1-1,18,many,TGTGCCAGCAGTTTAGGGCGCTTCTCTATGACCAGAGAGACTGAAGCTTTCTTT,CASSLGRFSMTRETEAFF
TRBV11-2,TRBD1,TRBJ1-2,19,many,TGTGCCAGCAGCAATATTAGGCGGGCAGGGGGCGCCCGCGGGGGTGGCTACACCTTC,CASSNIRRAGGARGGGYTF
TRBV10-3,-,TRBJ1-4,16,many,TGTGCCATCAGTGAGTCGGGGGATTCACTTAATGAAAAACTGTTTTTT,CAISESGDSLNEKLFF
TRBV4-3,-,TRBJ1-2,15,many,TGCGCCAGCAGCCAAGAGCTACAGGGAGCCTATGGCTACACCTTC,CASSQELQGAYGYTF
TRBV13,-,TRBJ2-7,16,few,TGTGCCAGCAGCTCGTTGCTTAGTACTACGGACTACGAGCAGTACTTC,CASSSLLSTTDYEQYF
TRBV5-1,TRBD2,TRBJ2-2,16,many,TGCGCCAGCAGCCCTCGGACTAGCGGGAGCATCGGGGAGCTGTTTTTT,CASSPRTSGSIGELFF
TRBV5-4,TRBD2,TRBJ2-1,17,few,TGTGCCAGCAGCCTTGGACTAGCGGGGAGGCTTGCGAATGAGCAGTTCTTC,CASSLGLAGRLANEQFF
TRBV23-1,TRBD1,TRBJ2-5,17,few,TGCGCCAGCAGTCAATCGTTCGTCACAGGGGGCTGGGAGACCCAGTACTTC,CASSQSFVTGGWETQYF
TRBV5-1,-,TRBJ2-3,14,once,TGCGCCAGCAGCTTTGGGACAACTTCAGATACGCAGTATTTT,CASSFGTTSDTQYF
TRBV6-1,TRBD1,TRBJ2-4,16,many,TGTGCCAGCAGGGAATCTTTGGACAGGGTTAAAAACATTCAGTACTTC,CASRESLDRVKNIQYF
TRBV29-1,TRBD1,TRBJ2-7,14,many,TGCAGCGTTGGAGGACAGGGGGCCCGCTACGAGCAGTACTTC,CSVGGQGARYEQYF
TRBV29-1,TRBD2,TRBJ2-7,13,-,TGCAGCGTGCAGGCTAGCGGGAGAGGCGAGCAGTACTTC,CSVQASGRGEQYF
TRBV4-3,-,TRBJ2-3,15,many,TGCGCCAGCAGCCTGGCCGGGCGCCGCACAGATACGCAGTATTTT,CASSLAGRRTDTQYF
TRBV7-2,TRBD2,TRBJ2-4,16,few,TGTGCCAGCAGCTTTACCCCTACGGGGGGAAAAAACATTCAGTACTTC,CASSFTPTGGKNIQYF
TRBV6-5,TRBD1,TRBJ1-2,14,few,TGTGCCAGCAGTGCCGGGACAGGGTACTATGGCTACACCTTC,CASSAGTGYYGYTF